Each of the 25 T cell receptor beta chains below was sequenced from the same sample in a study of shared clonotypes between healthy human individuals (dated by TCRdb to 2020 to 2021). Libraries came from the immunoSEQ multiplex PCR assay. As stored in TCRdb, this immuneACCESS dataset retains in-frame rearrangements with V and J assigned. A fraction of the clones does not appear; measured against another copy, unresolved V genes explain less than half of the discrepancy, and the remainder lacks a known reason. Within this sample are 2 million to 2.5 million clones, with about 90% of them counted one time only. Approximately 0.4% of the sample goes to the ten largest clones. The sequenced sample consisted of naive CD4+ T cells from PBMCs. Taken with the paper, the label for cell subset or site translates to: CD45RA+ positively selected. The origin of the receptors is a man aged 18-30 years in good health. Some clones in this sample may be carry-over from other donors' samples.

This rearrangement joins TRBV28 to TRBJ2-2; 8 positions match TRBD2. This CDR3 region has 13 residues. Germline lookup yields CDR1 MDHEN and CDR2 SYDVKM. Trimming removed 10 bases from V and 1 base from J; junction bases left unmatched: 2. As DNA, the CDR3 is TGTGCCACCGGGACTAGGAACACCGGGGAGCTGTTTTTT. The encoded protein is CATGTRNTGELFF. Using reference TRBV28 and TRBJ2-2 for the parts outside the CDR3, the full variable domain is DVKVTQSSRYLVKRTGEKVFLECVQDMDHENMFWYRQDPGLGLRLIYFSYDVKMKEKGDIPEGYSVSREKKERFSLILESASTNQTSMYLCATGTRNTGELFFGEGSRLTVL.

The rearrangement uses TRBV14 and TRBJ2-7; maybe TRBD1 (5 bases). Germline V CDR1 and CDR2: SGHDN, FVKESK. This CDR3 spans 15 amino acids. V lost 2 bases and J 4 bases, leaving 15 bases between the germline ends. CDR3 DNA: TGTGCCAGCAGCCAATCTTCTTACAGGCAGTACGAGCAGTACTTC. Translating it yields CASSQSSYRQYEQYF.

The rearrangement joins TRBV5-1 to TRBJ1-1; 11 nucleotides align to TRBD1. The CDR3 totals 15 residues. The ends lost 4 bases at V and 5 bases at J; junction bases unmatched: 7. Germline V gene sequence: CDR1 SGHRS, CDR2 YFSETQ. The CDR3 reads CASSGGTGGRTEAFF. The CDR3 coding sequence is TGCGCCAGCAGCGGTGGGACAGGGGGAAGGACTGAAGCTTTCTTT.

The V and J genes are TRBV2 and TRBJ1-1; D not certain. This CDR3 is 12 amino acids long. Germline CDR1 reads SNHLY; CDR2 reads FYNNEI. V shed 7 bases and J shed 1 base, with 7 bases lying between them. The CDR3 DNA is TGTGCCAGCATCTTGGGGAACACTGAAGCTTTCTTT. Its protein product is CASILGNTEAFF.

This chain links TRBV6-6 with TRBJ2-5; D unclear. Germline V gene lookup returns CDR1 MNHNY and CDR2 SVGAGI (reference sequence). The CDR3 loop spans 13 amino acids. V lost 10 bases, J lost 1 base, and 13 bases lay in between. The CDR3 bases are TGTGCCACCGGCACCATAGTCCAAGAGACCCAGTACTTC. It codes for CATGTIVQETQYF.

The genes are TRBV5-8 and TRBJ1-1; 7 nucleotides align to TRBD1. Germline values: CDR1 SGHTS, CDR2 YDEGEE. V lost 5 bases to trimming and J lost 1 base; unmatched junction nucleotides: 5. The CDR3 loop spans 14 amino acids. The CDR3 region has the DNA TGTGCCAGCAGAAGGGGGCCCCAGAACACTGAAGCTTTCTTT. It is translated as CASRRGPQNTEAFF.

To note about this clone: A much larger clone lies one base from this, so it may be a read error. The chain recombines TRBV7-9 with TRBJ1-2, with no clear D. CDR1 and CDR2 from the germline V gene are SEHNR and FQNEAQ (reference sequence). The CDR3 is 12 residues long. Trimming left V 0 bases short and J 6 bases short, with 5 bases between. Here the CDR3 reads CASSLAGNGYTF. The CDR3 DNA is TGTGCCAGCAGCTTAGCGGGGAATGGCTACACCTTC.

V is TRBV7-3 and J is TRBJ1-1; D uncertain. Germline V gene lookup returns CDR1 SGHTA and CDR2 FQGTGA. CDR3 length equals 14 residues. Deletions cut 0 bases from V and 2 bases from J, with 7 bases between. The CDR3 DNA sequence: TGTGCCAGCAGCTTAACCGGTTTTAACACTGAAGCTTTCTTT. Its protein product is CASSLTGFNTEAFF.

The chain links TRBV28 to TRBJ2-2; TRBD2 matches at 9 bases. V was pared by 7 bases and J by 7 bases, with 13 bases of the junction left unmatched. The CDR3 has 16 amino acids. Germline CDR1 and CDR2: MDHEN and SYDVKM. CDR3 DNA sequence: TGTGCCAGCACTTCGGGACTAGCCTTCATTGGCGGGGAGCTGTTTTTT. This sequence encodes CASTSGLAFIGGELFF.

The J gene is TRBJ2-1, the V gene TRBV5-6; 9 bases line up with TRBD2. Trimming removed 4 bases from V and 5 bases from J; junction bases left unmatched: 16. There are 18 residues in the CDR3. The germline V gene encodes CDR1 SGHDT and CDR2 YYEEEE. The CDR3 spells CASSTTRWLAGSNNEQFF. The CDR3, as DNA: TGTGCCAGCAGCACCACCCGGTGGCTAGCGGGAAGCAACAATGAGCAGTTCTTC.

CDR3 residues: CASSTRQGGVSEQYF. CDR3 nucleotide sequence: TGTGCCAGCAGCACCCGACAGGGAGGCGTTAGCGAGCAGTACTTC. The chain couples TRBV7-6 to TRBJ2-7; D is possibly TRBD1 (7 bases). The CDR3 is 15 amino acids. The germline V and J ends were trimmed by 5 bases and 6 bases, with 20 bases remaining between them. Germline V lookup: CDR1 SGHVS, CDR2 FNYEAQ.

Turning to this clone: Within the sample, other DNA sequences also encode this same CDR3. The chain has TRBV27 and TRBJ2-7, with D possibly TRBD1 on 6 matching bases. The germline gives CDR1 MNHEY, CDR2 SMNVEV (reference sequence). The V end was cut by 4 bases, the J end by 0 bases, with 10 bases between. CDR3 length equals 14 residues. The CDR3 coding sequence is TGTGCCAGCAGTTCCAGGGGTAGCTCCTACGAGCAGTACTTC. Its translation is CASSSRGSSYEQYF.

The rearrangement uses TRBV5-1 and TRBJ2-7, with D perhaps being TRBD1 or TRBD2 (5 bases each). This CDR3 has 16 residues. Trimming cost V 6 bases and J 0 bases, with 19 bases left between them. Germline V CDR1 and CDR2: SGHRS, YFSETQ. The CDR3 DNA sequence: TGCGCCAGCACGCTGTCCCCAGGGAGTTACTCCTACGAGCAGTACTTC. Translating it yields CASTLSPGSYSYEQYF. Full variable domain (missing parts from reference TRBV5-1 and TRBJ2-7): KAGVTQTPRYLIKTRGQQVTLSCSPISGHRSVSWYQQTPGQGLQFLFEYFSETQRNKGNFPGRFSGRQFSNSRSEMNVSTLELGDSALYLCASTLSPGSYSYEQYFGPGTRLTVT.

As concerns this clone: Within the sample, other DNA sequences also encode this same CDR3. This sequence joins TRBV9 and TRBJ2-7; 7 bases are shared with TRBD1. CDR1 and CDR2 from the germline V gene are SGDLS and YYNGEE. This CDR3 comprises 14 residues. The V gene end was trimmed by 2 bases and the J gene end by 1 base; junction bases not matched to a gene: 3. The CDR3: CASSVEDRSYEQYF. The CDR3 DNA reads TGTGCCAGCAGCGTCGAGGACAGGTCCTACGAGCAGTACTTC.

This clone was seen a few times. This same CDR3 is encoded by further DNA sequences in the sample. This chain joins TRBV20-1 and TRBJ1-1, with no clear D. V lost 3 bases and J 7 bases, leaving 6 bases between the germline ends. This CDR3 region has 10 residues. Germline V gives CDR1 DFQATT, CDR2 SNEGSKA (reference sequence). In nucleotides, the CDR3 is TGCAGTGCTAGTGGGAATGAAGCTTTCTTT. Translation: CSASGNEAFF.

Remarks on this clone: Germline and junction disagree at one end, which may indicate a read error. The rearrangement uses TRBV7-2 and TRBJ1-4; possibly TRBD1 for D (6 bases). The germline V gene has CDR1 SGHTA and CDR2 FQGNSA. The CDR3 contains 13 residues. The CDR3 loop reads CASSTSGGGPWAF. In nucleotides, the CDR3 is TGTGCCAGCAGCACCAGCGGCGGGGGGCCGTGGGCTTTT. The whole variable domain, filled in from reference TRBV7-2 and TRBJ1-4, reads GAGVSQSPSNKVTEKGKDVELRCDPISGHTALYWYRQSLGQGLEFLIYFQGNSAPDKSGLPSDRFSAERTGGSVSTLTIQRTQQEDSAVYLCASSTSGGGPWAFGSGTQLSVL.

The chain is built from TRBV5-6 and TRBJ1-5; D is undetermined. The length of the CDR3 is 15 residues. Between the trimmed V and J ends, which lost 0 bases and 4 bases, there was a span of 11 bases. CDR1 SGHDT and CDR2 YYEEEE come from the germline V gene. In DNA, the CDR3 is TGTGCCAGCAGCTTGGGGAGGGTAGGGAATCAGCCCCAGCATTTT. It specifies CASSLGRVGNQPQHF.

This chain links TRBV29-1 with TRBJ2-7, with D possibly TRBD1 on 5 matching bases. With 4 bases removed from V and 4 bases from J, the gap between germline ends came to 20 bases. The CDR3 length is 15 residues. Germline V gene sequence: CDR1 SQVTM, CDR2 ANQGSEA. This CDR3 reads CSVGGPRYEAYEQYF. DNA of the CDR3: TGCAGCGTTGGGGGCCCAAGATATGAGGCTTACGAGCAGTACTTC.

This chain uses TRBV14 with TRBJ2-1, with D possibly TRBD2 on 5 matching bases. V dropped 0 bases and J dropped 9 bases, with 18 bases sitting between them. The CDR3 consists of 16 residues. CDR1 is SGHDN and CDR2 is FVKESK in the germline V gene. The DNA of the CDR3 is TGTGCCAGCAGCCAAGAAGGACTCCCCGTGTGGTCTGAGCAGTTCTTC. Translated: CASSQEGLPVWSEQFF.

The V and J genes are TRBV19 and TRBJ2-2, with D unclear. The V end lost 6 bases, the J end lost 5 bases, and 7 bases lay between the germline ends. Germline lookup yields CDR1 LNHDA and CDR2 SQIVND (reference sequence). This CDR3 is 12 amino acids long. The CDR3 protein is CASSPGTGELFF. The CDR3 region has the DNA TGTGCCAGTAGCCCCGGTACCGGGGAGCTGTTTTTT.

The rearrangement links TRBV30 to TRBJ2-7; TRBD1 agrees at 7 bases. CDR3 length: 13 residues. Germline values: CDR1 GTSNPN, CDR2 SVGIG (reference sequence). Trimming took 3 bases from V and 3 from J; bases not matched to a gene: 5. The CDR3 reads CAWSPGQYYEQYF. In DNA form, the CDR3 reads TGTGCCTGGAGCCCGGGACAGTACTACGAGCAGTACTTC.

The V call is TRBV6-1, the J call TRBJ2-2; weak D call: TRBD2 (6 bases). This CDR3 comprises 15 residues. V was trimmed by 5 bases and J by 7 bases, leaving 17 bases between them. Germline values: CDR1 MNHNS, CDR2 SASEGT. CDR3 DNA: TGTGCCAGCAGTAACCTCGGGACTGGCGGCGGGGAGCTGTTTTTT. Translation gives CASSNLGTGGGELFF.

V usage is TRBV27 and J usage is TRBJ2-3; 11 nucleotides match TRBD1. V shed 4 bases and J 8 bases; nucleotides not matched to a gene: 17. Germline V gene data show CDR1 as MNHEY and CDR2 as SMNVEV (reference sequence). This CDR3 has 18 amino acids. The CDR3 is CASSSTILGQGAAPTQYF. The CDR3 region has the DNA TGTGCCAGCAGTTCCACCATCCTCGGACAGGGGGCGGCCCCTACGCAGTATTTT.

Comment on this clone: At the DNA level, this CDR3 is encoded by other sequences in the same sample as well. The rearrangement links TRBV20-1 to TRBJ1-3, with D unclear. The CDR3 is 11 residues long. V lost 1 base and J lost 3, with 1 base in between. The germline V gene encodes CDR1 DFQATT and CDR2 SNEGSKA (reference sequence). The CDR3 region has the DNA TGCAGTGCTAGAGGTGGAAACACCATATATTTT. It translates to CSARGGNTIYF.

This chain uses TRBV5-1 with TRBJ2-7, with a possible D match to TRBD1 (6 bases). V lost 3 bases to trimming and J lost 0 bases, with 16 bases between them. Germline V lookup: CDR1 SGHRS, CDR2 YFSETQ. This CDR3 is built from 16 residues. The CDR3 sequence: CASSSVDSKGSYEQYF. The CDR3, as DNA: TGCGCCAGCAGCTCGGTGGACAGTAAGGGCTCCTACGAGCAGTACTTC.